What follows are 17 T cell receptor beta chains derived from one specimen sequenced in a study of human T cells and chemical hapten exposure. This sample's time point: patch test 2, 6 weeks after DPC sensitization. Treatment meaning: therapeutic diphenylcyclopropenone sensitization with weekly scalp DPC. TCRdb passed the RACE reads through MiXCR, listing each CDR3 protein once. The sample includes around 99,000 distinct CDR3 sequences, less than 10% of them seen just once. The specimen was whole blood, collected in connection with sensitization to the hapten diphenylcyclopropenone (DPC). The source is a woman between 40 and 50 years old with alopecia areata. Some clones in this sample may be carry-over from other donors' samples.

This clonotype was observed many times. The genes are TRBV5-1 and TRBJ1-6; D uncertain. The ends were cut back, 3 bases at V and 10 bases at J, with 14 bases in the middle. CDR1 and CDR2 from the germline V gene are SGHRS and YFSETQ. The CDR3 spans 14 residues. The DNA of the CDR3 is TGCGCCAGCAGCTCCTCATACTTCGGGTCACCCCTCCACTTT. Its protein product is CASSSSYFGSPLHF. Together with reference TRBV5-1 and TRBJ1-6, the CDR3 gives the full variable domain: KAGVTQTPRYLIKTRGQQVTLSCSPISGHRSVSWYQQTPGQGLQFLFEYFSETQRNKGNFPGRFSGRQFSNSRSEMNVSTLELGDSALYLCASSSSYFGSPLHFGNGTRLTVT.

This clonotype was observed a few times. The chain employs TRBV3-1 and TRBJ1-4; possible D gene TRBD1, 5 bases. V lost 1 base and J 0 bases, leaving 12 bases between the germline ends. The V gene's germline CDR1 is LGHDT and CDR2 YNNKEL (reference sequence). This CDR3 contains 17 residues. For the CDR3, the DNA is TGTGCCAGCAGCCAAGGGGCCAGGGAAACAACTAATGAAAAACTGTTTTTT. Amino acid sequence: CASSQGARETTNEKLFF.

This clonotype was seen a few times. The rearrangement uses TRBV7-6 and TRBJ1-1, with 11 bases lining up with TRBD1. V was pared by 5 bases and J by 5 bases, with 10 bases of the junction left unmatched. CDR1 is SGHVS and CDR2 is FNYEAQ in the germline V gene. CDR3 size: 16 residues. CDR3 in DNA: TGTGCCAGCAGCACGAATCCGGGACAGGGGGAGACTGAAGCTTTCTTT. Translation gives CASSTNPGQGETEAFF.

In its sample, this clonotype was seen a few times. The V gene is TRBV6-4, the J gene TRBJ1-1, with a tentative D call TRBD1 (5 bases). CDR1 MRHNA and CDR2 SNTAGT come from the germline V gene. The CDR3 has 17 amino acids. Trimming cost V 4 bases and J 0 bases, with 18 bases left between them. In nucleotides, the CDR3 is TGTGCCAGCAGTGCCCAGGGTTTTTTACCTTTGAACACTGAAGCTTTCTTT. This sequence encodes CASSAQGFLPLNTEAFF.

This clonotype was recorded a few times. The chain uses TRBV7-2 and TRBJ2-3; tentative D call: TRBD2 (5 bases). V was trimmed by 4 bases and J by 1 base, leaving 15 bases between them. In germline, CDR1 is SGHTA, CDR2 FQGNSA. There are 16 residues in the CDR3. The chain's CDR3 is CASSSGGPSRTDTQYF. Written as DNA, the CDR3 is TGTGCCAGCAGCTCAGGAGGACCGTCCCGCACAGATACGCAGTATTTT.

This clonotype turned up a few times. J is TRBJ1-5 and V is TRBV12-3 or TRBV12-4; D is ambiguous. The V gene lost 5 bases and the J gene lost 7 bases, with 9 bases spanning the gap. The CDR3 consists of 12 residues. This chain's CDR3 is CASSPEVQPQHF. The CDR3 DNA reads TGTGCCAGCAGTCCCGAGGTCCAGCCCCAGCATTTT.

Ten or more counts support this clonotype. This chain connects TRBV7-9 to TRBJ1-1; perhaps TRBD1 as D (5 bases). Deletions cut 7 bases from V and 10 bases from J, with 19 bases between. The CDR3 runs 13 residues. Germline CDR1 SEHNR, CDR2 FQNEAQ (reference sequence). The CDR3: CASTSRAPSRAFF. CDR3 bases: TGTGCCAGCACCAGCAGGGCCCCGTCGCGAGCTTTCTTT.

This clonotype was observed a few times. The V gene is TRBV5-1, the J gene TRBJ2-6; D not certain. Germline V gene data show CDR1 as SGHRS and CDR2 as YFSETQ. This CDR3 spans 15 amino acids. V gave up 0 bases and J gave up 0 bases, with 4 bases separating them. This chain's CDR3 is CASSLEGSGANVLTF. CDR3 coding DNA: TGCGCCAGCAGCTTGGAGGGCTCTGGGGCCAACGTCCTGACTTTC.

This clonotype was seen more than once but under ten times. V usage is TRBV6-5 and J usage is TRBJ2-1, with 7 bases matching TRBD1. V was clipped by 2 bases and J by 9 bases; unmatched bases: 7. Germline CDR1 reads MNHEY; CDR2 reads SVGAGI. The CDR3 runs to 14 residues. DNA of the CDR3: TGTGCCAGCAGTTACCGGACAGGTTCCGCTGAGCAGTTCTTC. Its translation is CASSYRTGSAEQFF.

This clonotype has just a few counts. The V gene is TRBV7-8, the J gene TRBJ1-1; 9 bases fit TRBD1. Germline V gene lookup returns CDR1 SGHVS and CDR2 FQNEAQ. This CDR3 has 14 residues. V gave up 4 bases and J gave up 3 bases; unmatched junction bases: 3. CDR3 region: CASSSDRGYTEAFF. The DNA for the CDR3 is TGTGCCAGCAGCTCGGACAGGGGCTACACTGAAGCTTTCTTT.

This clonotype was found many times. This chain links TRBV12-5 with TRBJ2-2; D is unresolved. Germline CDR1 reads LGHNT; CDR2 reads FRNRAP. V was pared by 2 bases and J by 2 bases, with 9 bases between. There are 15 residues in the CDR3. CDR3 DNA: TGTGCTAGTGGTTTGATCCTCACCAACACCGGGGAGCTGTTTTTT. Translated: CASGLILTNTGELFF.

This clonotype was observed a handful of times. The rearrangement joins TRBV7-2 to TRBJ2-2; D is perhaps TRBD2 (6 bases). Germline V gene lookup returns CDR1 SGHTA and CDR2 FQGNSA. The V and J ends lost 5 bases and 4 bases respectively, with 11 bases between them. CDR3 length: 14 amino acids. CDR3 DNA sequence: TGTGCCAGCAGCCTTGCGGGGTTCACCGGGGAGCTGTTTTTT. It yields the protein CASSLAGFTGELFF. Variable domain in full (rest from reference TRBV7-2 and TRBJ2-2): GAGVSQSPSNKVTEKGKDVELRCDPISGHTALYWYRQSLGQGLEFLIYFQGNSAPDKSGLPSDRFSAERTGGSVSTLTIQRTQQEDSAVYLCASSLAGFTGELFFGEGSRLTVL.

This clonotype was seen ten or more times. Here the CDR3 reads CASSQDGRQGYTEAFF. The CDR3 nucleotides read TGTGCCAGCAGCCAAGATGGGAGACAGGGATACACTGAAGCTTTCTTT. The chain recombines TRBV3-1 with TRBJ1-1, with TRBD1 matching over 7 bases. Germline lookup yields CDR1 LGHDT and CDR2 YNNKEL (reference sequence). This CDR3 contains 16 residues. After removal of 0 bases from V and 3 bases from J, the junction contained 7 bases not matched to a gene.

The rearrangement uses TRBV6-5 and TRBJ1-2; 10 nucleotides agree with TRBD1. Germline loops: CDR1 MNHEY, CDR2 SVGAGI. The CDR3 sequence is 20 residues long. J was trimmed by 8 bases and V by 7 bases; bases with no gene match: 28. The CDR3 is CASIRGRGAYITGQGNGYTF. The DNA for the CDR3 is TGTGCCAGCATAAGAGGTCGGGGAGCCTACATTACGGGACAGGGGAACGGCTACACCTTC.

This clonotype was counted many times. The gene calls are TRBV7-2 and TRBJ1-4; D is perhaps TRBD1 (6 bases). The CDR3 runs 16 residues. Germline-derived CDR1 and CDR2 are SGHTA and FQGNSA. Trimming removed 1 base at V and 4 bases at J, with 13 bases between. The CDR3 bases are TGTGCCAGCAGCTTAGGATGGGGGCAGTATAATGAAAAACTGTTTTTT. Encoded protein: CASSLGWGQYNEKLFF.

This clonotype was seen more than once but under ten times. The rearrangement uses TRBV7-2 and TRBJ2-4; the D gene is possibly TRBD2 (7 bases). Germline V gene sequence: CDR1 SGHTA, CDR2 FQGNSA. V was clipped by 4 bases and J by 6 bases, with 22 bases between them. The CDR3 has 17 residues. The CDR3 spells CASSSRGGREERNIQYF. For the CDR3, the DNA is TGTGCCAGCAGCTCTCGCGGGGGCCGAGAAGAGAGAAACATTCAGTACTTC.

The V gene is TRBV29-1, the J gene TRBJ1-1; D not resolved. Germline loops: CDR1 SQVTM, CDR2 ANQGSEA. The V gene lost 8 bases and the J gene lost 0 bases, with 13 bases spanning the gap. The length of the CDR3 is 13 residues. CDR3: CSSTWTVNTEAFF. The CDR3 region has the DNA TGCAGCTCGACCTGGACTGTGAACACTGAAGCTTTCTTT.